A selection of T cell receptor beta chains follows, all from one sample in a study of blood T cell repertoires in COVID-19. Produced via immunoSEQ multiplex PCR; TCRdb's table is partial and in-frame only. Here the sample spans around 250,000 clones, 65% to 90% being singletons. Sequencing was carried out using peripheral blood. The receptor set was obtained from a man aged 45 to 65 with active or convalescent COVID-19. CDR3s include the opening cysteine and the closing phenylalanine or tryptophan. D genes are given only for firm matches. A row's size may be missing; if present it is once, few, many or a size class.

DNA	CDR3	V	J	D	size
TGTGCCAGCAGTTACGGGGGGCGGATAGAGACCCAGTACTTC	CASSYGGRIETQYF	TRBV27	TRBJ2-5	NA	NA
TGTGCCAGCGCTCGGGAGGGCTCGAACTATGGCTACACCTTC	CASAREGSNYGYTF	TRBV6-5	TRBJ1-2	NA	NA
TGCGCCAGCAGCTTTGGCGGGGTCAGCTACGAGCAGTACTTC	CASSFGGVSYEQYF	TRBV5-1	TRBJ2-7	NA	NA
TGTGCCAGCAGTCGACTAGCGCCTGGGGAGCAGTACTTC	CASSRLAPGEQYF	TRBV28	TRBJ2-7	TRBD2	NA
TGTGCCAGCAGAGAAGCGGGAGGGGTTGGAGCCGGGGAGCTGTTTTTT	CASREAGGVGAGELFF	TRBV2	TRBJ2-2	TRBD2	NA
TGCGCCAGCATTATGGACAGCGCGTTGAACACTGAAGCTTTCTTT	CASIMDSALNTEAFF	TRBV10-2	TRBJ1-1	NA	NA
TGTGCCAGCAGTCGTACGTTGGTTGTCGGAAGACTAGCGGGCGAGACCCAGTACTTC	CASSRTLVVGRLAGETQYF	TRBV5-6	TRBJ2-5	TRBD2	once
TGCGCCAGCAGCTACAGGACTAGCAGGGACAATGAGCAGTTCTTC	CASSYRTSRDNEQFF	TRBV5-1	TRBJ2-1	TRBD2	NA
TGTGCCAGCAGTTACTCGGGGACTAGTTTAGCAGATACGCAGTATTTT	CASSYSGTSLADTQYF	TRBV6-2/TRBV6-3	TRBJ2-3	TRBD2	NA
TGCGCCAGCTCGGGGGGTCGGAGCTCCTACGAGCAGTACTTC	CASSGGRSSYEQYF	TRBV5-1	TRBJ2-7	TRBD2	NA
TGTGCCACCAGCAGAGCCCTGTGGGGGGACACTGAAGCTTTCTTT	CATSRALWGDTEAFF	TRBV15	TRBJ1-1	NA	NA
TGTGCCAGCAGCTTGGTCGGACAGCCCTACAATGAGCAGTTCTTC	CASSLVGQPYNEQFF	TRBV5-4	TRBJ2-1	NA	NA
TGTGCCAGCAGCGCCCAAAGGCAGGGGGCCAACACCGGGGAGCTGTTTTTT	CASSAQRQGANTGELFF	TRBV9	TRBJ2-2	TRBD1	NA
TGTGCCAGCTCACCGGACAGTACCTACGAGCAGTACTTC	CASSPDSTYEQYF	TRBV18	TRBJ2-7	NA	NA
TGTGCCGTGGATTACAGGGGGTTTAATGAAAAACTGTTTTTT	CAVDYRGFNEKLFF	TRBV27	TRBJ1-4	TRBD1	NA
TGTGCCAGCAGTGAGGGGGCCAATTCACCCCTCCACTTT	CASSEGANSPLHF	TRBV6-1	TRBJ1-6	NA	NA
TGTGCCAGCAGCCGGCTGGGACAATACCAAGAGACCCAGTACTTC	CASSRLGQYQETQYF	TRBV9	TRBJ2-5	NA	NA
TGTGCCAGCAGTTTATCGGGGACAGTTAATTCACCCCTCCATTTT	CASSLSGTVNSPLHF	TRBV27	TRBJ1-6	TRBD1	NA
TGTGCCAGCAGTGAGGGGGCAGGGCTGAGCAGGAACACTGAAGCTTTCTTT	CASSEGAGLSRNTEAFF	TRBV2	TRBJ1-1	NA	NA
TGCGCCAGCAGTACAGGACAGGTTAATGAAAAACTGTTTTTT	CASSTGQVNEKLFF	TRBV5-1	TRBJ1-4	TRBD1	NA
TGCGCCAGCAGTCCGAGAGGGGGCTGGCAAGAGACCCAGTACTTC	CASSPRGGWQETQYF	TRBV5-1	TRBJ2-5	TRBD1	NA
TGTGCCAGCATCTCGACGGGGGGCAATCAGCCCCAGCATTTT	CASISTGGNQPQHF	TRBV6-5	TRBJ1-5	NA	NA
TGCGCCAGCAGCCCGGGGAATGGTACTAAGAAGTACTTC	CASSPGNGTKKYF	TRBV4-1	TRBJ2-7	NA	NA
TGTGCCAGCCGAACAGCTAGCCCACCTGAAGCTTTCTTT	CASRTASPPEAFF	TRBV27	TRBJ1-1	NA	NA
TGTGCCAGCAGTGAAGACGGGGACACTGAAGCTTTCTTT	CASSEDGDTEAFF	TRBV2	TRBJ1-1	NA	NA
TGTGCCAGCAGTACTGGGCCTCAGACGTACAATGAGCAGTTCTTC	CASSTGPQTYNEQFF	TRBV6-5	TRBJ2-1	NA	NA
TGTGCCAGCAGGCCTGGACAGGGTAGCAATCAGCCCCAGCATTTT	CASRPGQGSNQPQHF	TRBV6-5	TRBJ1-5	TRBD1	few
TGTGCCAGCAGTTCCCCCAGGGGGGGAAACACCATATATTTT	CASSSPRGGNTIYF	TRBV28	TRBJ1-3	TRBD1	NA
TGTGCCTGGAGTGTAGGGGGGGCTGGTGAAAAACTGTTTTTT	CAWSVGGAGEKLFF	TRBV30	TRBJ1-4	NA	NA
TGTGCCAGCCGACTTAATGCGAACACCGGGGAGCTGTTTTTT	CASRLNANTGELFF	TRBV6-6	TRBJ2-2	NA	NA
TGCGCCAGCAGCCAAGTATCAGGGTTGAACACTGAAGCTTTCTTT	CASSQVSGLNTEAFF	TRBV4-1	TRBJ1-1	NA	NA
TGCGCCAGCAGCCCTCAAGTGGGAGGGTGGAATGAGCAGTTCTTC	CASSPQVGGWNEQFF	TRBV4-1	TRBJ2-1	TRBD2	NA
TGTGCCAGCAGCTTGGTGCCAGGGAATGAGCAGTACTTC	CASSLVPGNEQYF	TRBV5-4	TRBJ2-7	NA	medium-sized
TGTGCCAGCAGCGCGGCGAGCGGGAGTTTGAACGAGCAGTACTTC	CASSAASGSLNEQYF	TRBV9	TRBJ2-7	TRBD2	NA
TGCGCCAGCAGCTCGAAGGGACAGGCTAGCTCTGGGGCCAACGTCCTGACTTTC	CASSSKGQASSGANVLTF	TRBV5-1	TRBJ2-6	TRBD1	NA
TGCGCCAGCCGGCTGTCGGGACAGGGGAGCTATGGCTACACCTTC	CASRLSGQGSYGYTF	TRBV5-1	TRBJ1-2	TRBD1	few
TGTGCCAGCTCACCACTAGGGACTAGCGGAACCTACAATGAGCAGTTCTTC	CASSPLGTSGTYNEQFF	TRBV18	TRBJ2-1	TRBD2	few
TGTGCCAGCAGTTTGACGGGACAGGGACTCCAAGAGACCCAGTACTTC	CASSLTGQGLQETQYF	TRBV5-6	TRBJ2-5	TRBD1	NA
TGTGCCAGCAGTTACAGGAAGGCGGGGGCCTACGAGCAGTACTTC	CASSYRKAGAYEQYF	TRBV6-5	TRBJ2-7	TRBD2	NA
TGCGCCAGCAGTCAATCGTCCGGGATGGGGCAAGAGACCCAGTACTTC	CASSQSSGMGQETQYF	TRBV23-1	TRBJ2-5	NA	NA
TGTGCCAGCAGGACTCCCGGAGGATCCACGGGGGGCTACACCTTC	CASRTPGGSTGGYTF	TRBV28	TRBJ1-2	NA	once
TGTGCCAGTAGTACCGGACAGGGTAGCGAGCAGTACTTC	CASSTGQGSEQYF	TRBV19	TRBJ2-7	TRBD1	NA
TGTGCCAGCACCCCTGGCGGCGCGGGGGGATTGAACACTGAAGCTTTCTTT	CASTPGGAGGLNTEAFF	TRBV7-2	TRBJ1-1	NA	few
TGTGCCAGCAGCGTAGATTCAGGGAACACTGAAGCTTTCTTT	CASSVDSGNTEAFF	TRBV9	TRBJ1-1	NA	NA
TGTGCCTGGAGTTCCCGGACAGGGTGGAATGAGCAGTTCTTC	CAWSSRTGWNEQFF	TRBV30	TRBJ2-1	TRBD1	NA
TGTGCCAGCAGCCCCATCCCTAGCGGGCCAGACCGCAATGAGCAGTTCTTC	CASSPIPSGPDRNEQFF	TRBV7-9	TRBJ2-1	TRBD2	NA
TGCGCCAGCAGCTTGAGGGGAGGTAATTCACCCCTCCACTTT	CASSLRGGNSPLHF	TRBV5-1	TRBJ1-6	NA	NA
TGCGCCAGCAGCCAACGGGGACTCGACAATGAGCAGTTCTTC	CASSQRGLDNEQFF	TRBV4-1	TRBJ2-1	NA	NA
TGTGCCAGCAGGACTAGCGGTTTAGTGACCTACGAGCAGTACTTC	CASRTSGLVTYEQYF	TRBV6-5	TRBJ2-7	TRBD2	once
TGTGCCAGCGCGGGGACCGCCTACGAGCAGTACTTC	CASAGTAYEQYF	TRBV7-9	TRBJ2-7	NA	few